The rows below give T cell receptor beta chains drawn from one sample of a study of blood T cell repertoires in COVID-19. The protocol was immunoSEQ multiplex PCR, while the TCRdb copy is restricted to in-frame clones and leaves out a portion. This sample yields 200,000 to 250,000 clones, of which about 87% are seen a single time; under 3% belongs to the top ten. Sequencing was performed on PBMCs or T cells enriched from blood (not recorded which). Receptors were obtained from a woman under 40 who had recovered from COVID-19. Each CDR3 is given without its conserved first and last residue. The order of the fields is J gene, clone size, V gene, CDR3 protein. Expanded clones are given a class, and other clones once, few, many or no size at all.

TRBJ2-1,NA,TRBV6-5,ASSRLAGGLNEQF
TRBJ2-1,NA,TRBV7-8,ASSTNRVIRGGQQF
TRBJ1-6,many,TRBV3-1/TRBV3-2,ASSLGTVSSYNSPLH
TRBJ1-1,once,TRBV28,ASSLGGATEAF
TRBJ1-6,NA,TRBV6-5,ASMYSRDSPLH
TRBJ2-6,NA,TRBV7-9,ASTPGGRFSGANVLT
TRBJ2-5,NA,TRBV11-3,ASSSRTSPGETQY
TRBJ1-5,NA,TRBV6-5,ASTAPGQIRPQH
TRBJ1-3,NA,TRBV6-5,ASSLNRVGGNTIY
TRBJ1-1,NA,TRBV3-1/TRBV3-2,ASSQARTVVNTEAF
TRBJ2-1,few,TRBV9,ASSVVSTWEHNEQF
TRBJ2-7,once,TRBV2,ASSGQGLDEQY
TRBJ2-2,NA,TRBV5-1,ASSFSGGASVTGELF
TRBJ1-1,NA,TRBV5-1,ASSLPGQGRTEAF
TRBJ2-3,NA,TRBV6-2/TRBV6-3,ASSLDSGTPSSTDTQY
TRBJ2-2,NA,TRBV3-1/TRBV3-2,ASSDRVAGELF
TRBJ1-2,once,TRBV10-3,AISEPSGEYYGYT
TRBJ2-7,NA,TRBV11-2,ASSLEDEQY
TRBJ2-5,NA,TRBV10-3,AISLTSGETQY
TRBJ1-1,NA,TRBV3-1/TRBV3-2,ASSQGTGDTEAF
TRBJ1-3,NA,TRBV12-1,ASSFDPRGFSGNTIY
TRBJ2-6,NA,TRBV3-1/TRBV3-2,ASSRTSRAPGANVLT
TRBJ2-3,NA,TRBV3-1/TRBV3-2,ASSQDYTGSSTDTQY
TRBJ2-5,NA,TRBV9,ASSVGTSEETQY
TRBJ2-2,NA,TRBV5-6,ASNRHLGTGVTGELF
TRBJ1-1,few,TRBV5-8,ASSILRNIWPEAF
TRBJ1-2,NA,TRBV19,ASSIRQRGLANYGYT
TRBJ2-5,NA,TRBV5-4,ASSFGLQETQY
TRBJ2-7,NA,TRBV11-2,ASSLGAAGGTYEQY
TRBJ2-6,NA,TRBV10-3,AISESGGFSGANVLT
TRBJ2-1,NA,TRBV4-1,ASSSRLAGGGNEQF
TRBJ1-1,NA,TRBV9,ASSVVPSF
TRBJ1-3,NA,TRBV19,ASRASSTGHGNTIY